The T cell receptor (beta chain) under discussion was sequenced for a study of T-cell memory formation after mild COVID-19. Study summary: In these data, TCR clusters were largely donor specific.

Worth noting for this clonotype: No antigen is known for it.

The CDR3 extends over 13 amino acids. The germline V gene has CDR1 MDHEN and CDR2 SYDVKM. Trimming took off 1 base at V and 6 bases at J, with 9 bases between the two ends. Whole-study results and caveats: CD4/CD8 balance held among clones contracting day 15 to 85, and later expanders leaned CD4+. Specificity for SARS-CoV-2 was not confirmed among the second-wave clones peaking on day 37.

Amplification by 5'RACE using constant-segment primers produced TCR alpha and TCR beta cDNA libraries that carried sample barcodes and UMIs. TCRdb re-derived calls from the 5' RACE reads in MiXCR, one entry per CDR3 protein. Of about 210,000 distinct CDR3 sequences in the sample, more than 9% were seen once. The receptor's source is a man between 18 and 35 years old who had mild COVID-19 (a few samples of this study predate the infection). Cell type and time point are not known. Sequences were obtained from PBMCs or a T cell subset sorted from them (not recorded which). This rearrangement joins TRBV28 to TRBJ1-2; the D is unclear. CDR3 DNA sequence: TGTGCCAGCAGTTTATCGGGGAGAGATGGCTACACCTTC. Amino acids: CASSLSGRDGYTF.